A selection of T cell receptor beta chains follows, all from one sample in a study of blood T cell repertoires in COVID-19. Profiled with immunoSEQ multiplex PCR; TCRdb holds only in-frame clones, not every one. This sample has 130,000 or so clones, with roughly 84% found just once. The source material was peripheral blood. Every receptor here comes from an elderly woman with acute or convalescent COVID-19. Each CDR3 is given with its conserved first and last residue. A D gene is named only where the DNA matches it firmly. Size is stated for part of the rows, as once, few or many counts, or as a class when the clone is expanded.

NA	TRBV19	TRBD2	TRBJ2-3	CASSRGLASNTDTQYF	TGTGCCAGTAGTAGGGGACTAGCGAGCAACACAGATACGCAGTATTTT
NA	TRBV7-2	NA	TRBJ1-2	CASSLANNYGYTF	TGTGCCAGCAGCTTAGCTAATAACTATGGCTACACCTTC
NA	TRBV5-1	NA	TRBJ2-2	CASSLVRGESGELFF	TGCGCCAGCAGCTTGGTCAGGGGTGAATCCGGGGAGCTGTTTTTT
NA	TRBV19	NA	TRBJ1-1	CASSPRAAGTEAFF	TGTGCCAGTAGTCCCCGGGCCGCGGGCACTGAAGCTTTCTTT
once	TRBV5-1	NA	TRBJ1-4	CASSLTGTEKLFF	TGCGCCAGCAGCTTGACCGGGACAGAAAAACTGTTTTTT
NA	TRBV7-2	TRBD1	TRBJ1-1	CASSLGRDRGAFF	TGTGCCAGCAGCTTAGGCCGGGACAGGGGAGCTTTCTTT
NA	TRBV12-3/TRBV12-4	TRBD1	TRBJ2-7	CASSRGQAYEQYF	TGTGCCAGCAGTCGGGGACAGGCCTACGAGCAGTACTTC
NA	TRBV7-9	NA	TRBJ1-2	CASSLVQGAGGYTF	TGTGCCAGCAGCTTAGTACAAGGGGCCGGTGGCTACACCTTC
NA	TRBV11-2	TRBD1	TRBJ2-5	CASSSTGSFQETQYF	TGTGCCAGCAGCTCGACAGGGTCTTTCCAAGAGACCCAGTACTTC
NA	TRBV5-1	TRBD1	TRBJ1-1	CASSLAGQRTEAFF	TGCGCCAGCAGCTTGGCGGGACAGAGGACTGAAGCTTTCTTT
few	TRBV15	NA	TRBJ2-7	CATSGQSYEQYF	TGTGCCACCAGTGGACAGTCCTACGAGCAGTACTTC
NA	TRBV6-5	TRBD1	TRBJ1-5	CASKRGQGSQPQHF	TGTGCCAGCAAAAGGGGACAGGGAAGTCAGCCCCAGCATTTT
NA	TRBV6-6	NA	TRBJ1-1	CASSYYVGGSTEAFF	TGTGCCAGCAGTTATTATGTTGGCGGCTCCACTGAAGCTTTCTTT
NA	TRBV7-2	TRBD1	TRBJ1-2	CASSSPGTGGAYGYTF	TGTGCCAGCAGCTCCCCGGGCACAGGGGGTGCCTATGGCTACACCTTC
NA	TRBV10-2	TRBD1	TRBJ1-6	CASRPPGQGAPYNSPLHF	TGCGCCAGCAGGCCCCCGGGACAGGGGGCACCCTATAATTCACCCCTCCACTTT
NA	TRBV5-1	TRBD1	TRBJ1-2	CASSPKRTGLNYGYTF	TGCGCCAGCAGCCCCAAGCGGACAGGGCTCAACTATGGCTACACCTTC
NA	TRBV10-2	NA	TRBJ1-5	CASTTYSNQPQHF	TGCGCCAGCACTACTTATAGCAATCAGCCCCAGCATTTT
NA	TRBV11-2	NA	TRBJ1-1	CASSPHPGDEAFF	TGTGCCAGCAGCCCGCATCCAGGGGATGAAGCTTTCTTT
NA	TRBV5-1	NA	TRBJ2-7	CASSFTGTQYEQYF	TGCGCCAGCAGCTTCACCGGGACTCAGTACGAGCAGTACTTC
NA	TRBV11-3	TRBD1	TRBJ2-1	CASSLRTGTYNEQFF	TGTGCCAGCAGCTTGCGGACAGGAACCTACAATGAGCAGTTCTTC
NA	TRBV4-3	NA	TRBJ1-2	CASSQEWGGFDDYGYTF	TGCGCCAGCAGCCAAGAATGGGGGGGGTTCGACGACTATGGCTACACCTTC
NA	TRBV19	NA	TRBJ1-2	CASSPQPGSYGYTF	TGTGCCAGTAGCCCTCAACCAGGGTCCTATGGCTACACCTTC
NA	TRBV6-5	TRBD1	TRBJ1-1	CASSPGGGSTEAFF	TGTGCCAGCAGTCCAGGGGGTGGTAGCACTGAAGCTTTCTTT
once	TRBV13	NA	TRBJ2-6	CASSLAGTGANVLTF	TGTGCCAGCAGCTTAGCCGGGACTGGGGCCAACGTCCTGACTTTC
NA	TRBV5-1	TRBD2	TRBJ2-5	CASSFGGGNGETQYF	TGCGCCAGCAGCTTCGGCGGGGGAAATGGAGAGACCCAGTACTTC
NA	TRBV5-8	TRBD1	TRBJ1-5	CASSLEGQGRSNQPQHF	TGTGCCAGCAGCCTTGAGGGACAGGGAAGGAGCAATCAGCCCCAGCATTTT
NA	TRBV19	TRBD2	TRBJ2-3	CASSGSTSGIPQYF	TGTGCCAGTAGTGGGTCGACTAGCGGAATCCCGCAGTATTTT
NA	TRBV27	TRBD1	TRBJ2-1	CASSFSGTGYSYNEQFF	TGTGCCAGCAGTTTCTCCGGGACAGGGTACTCCTACAATGAGCAGTTCTTC
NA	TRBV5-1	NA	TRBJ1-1	CASSLGGQLNTEAFF	TGCGCCAGCAGCTTGGGTGGGCAGTTGAACACTGAAGCTTTCTTT
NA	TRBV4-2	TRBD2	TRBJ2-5	CASSHPAPGLAGQETQYF	TGTGCCAGCAGCCATCCCGCCCCGGGACTAGCGGGACAAGAGACCCAGTACTTC
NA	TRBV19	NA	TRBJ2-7	CASSARSAARSEQYF	TGTGCCAGTAGTGCCCGTAGCGCTGCTCGGTCCGAGCAGTACTTC
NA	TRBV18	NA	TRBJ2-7	CASSPTTNSYEQYF	TGTGCCAGCTCACCAACGACTAACTCCTACGAGCAGTACTTC
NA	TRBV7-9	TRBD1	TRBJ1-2	CASSLGQGGSNGYTF	TGTGCCAGCAGCTTAGGACAGGGCGGGTCGAATGGCTACACCTTC
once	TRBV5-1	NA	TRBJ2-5	CASEPGSNQETQYF	TGCGCCAGCGAACCCGGGTCCAACCAAGAGACCCAGTACTTC
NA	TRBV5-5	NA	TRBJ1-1	CASSLGAGANTEAFF	TGTGCCAGCAGCTTGGGGGCGGGGGCGAACACTGAAGCTTTCTTT
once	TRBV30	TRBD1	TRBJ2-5	CAWRGQGSETQYF	TGTGCCTGGAGGGGACAGGGAAGTGAGACCCAGTACTTC
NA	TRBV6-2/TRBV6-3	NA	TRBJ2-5	CASSPGGHLQETQYF	TGTGCCAGCAGTCCGGGGGGACACCTCCAAGAGACCCAGTACTTC
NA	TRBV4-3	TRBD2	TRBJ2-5	CASSQDTSGSWETQYF	TGCGCCAGCAGCCAAGATACTAGCGGGAGTTGGGAGACCCAGTACTTC
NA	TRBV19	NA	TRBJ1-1	CASSVAPGLTFF	TGTGCCAGTAGTGTGGCTCCAGGGTTGACTTTCTTT
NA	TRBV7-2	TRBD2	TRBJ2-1	CASSSQRGLGNEQFF	TGTGCCAGCAGCTCGCAGCGGGGACTGGGAAATGAGCAGTTCTTC
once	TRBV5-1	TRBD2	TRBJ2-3	CASSLGRWSGGTTDTQYF	TGCGCCAGCAGCTTGGGCCGTTGGAGCGGGGGGACGACAGATACGCAGTATTTT
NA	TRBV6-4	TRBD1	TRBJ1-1	CASSSQGGVVFF	TGTGCCAGCAGTTCCCAAGGGGGCGTAGTTTTCTTT
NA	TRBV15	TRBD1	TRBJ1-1	CATSRDRYRGAEAFF	TGTGCCACCAGCAGAGATCGATACAGGGGGGCTGAAGCTTTCTTT
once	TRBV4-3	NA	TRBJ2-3	CASSQEGPGTDTQYF	TGCGCCAGCAGCCAAGAGGGGCCCGGCACAGATACGCAGTATTTT
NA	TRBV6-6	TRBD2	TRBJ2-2	CASSYGGTRDTGELFF	TGTGCCAGCAGTTACGGTGGGACTAGGGACACCGGGGAGCTGTTTTTT
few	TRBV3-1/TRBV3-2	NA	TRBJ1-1	CASSQDQGRDTEAFF	TGTGCCAGCAGCCAAGACCAGGGGAGGGACACTGAAGCTTTCTTT
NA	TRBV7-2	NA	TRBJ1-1	CASSLQMNTEAFF	TGTGCCAGCAGCTTACAGATGAACACTGAAGCTTTCTTT
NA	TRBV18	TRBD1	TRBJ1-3	CASSPRQGESGNTIYF	TGTGCCAGCTCACCACGGCAGGGGGAATCTGGAAACACCATATATTTT
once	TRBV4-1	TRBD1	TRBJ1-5	CASSAGTGDQPQHF	TGCGCCAGCAGCGCGGGGACAGGGGATCAGCCCCAGCATTTT
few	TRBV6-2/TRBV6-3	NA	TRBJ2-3	CASSYSRRQGADTQYF	TGTGCCAGCAGTTACTCGAGACGTCAGGGTGCAGATACGCAGTATTTT
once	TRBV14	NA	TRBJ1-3	CASSQGQHSGNTIYF	TGTGCCAGCAGCCAAGGACAGCACTCTGGAAACACCATATATTTT
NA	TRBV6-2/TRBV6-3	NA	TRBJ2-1	CASSPSGEQFF	TGTGCCAGCAGTCCCAGTGGTGAGCAGTTCTTC
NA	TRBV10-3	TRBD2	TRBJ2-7	CAISEGLGPSYEQYF	TGTGCCATCAGTGAGGGACTAGGGCCGTCCTACGAGCAGTACTTC
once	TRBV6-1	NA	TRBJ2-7	CASSESFGWAREQYF	TGTGCCAGCAGTGAGAGCTTTGGGTGGGCTCGGGAGCAGTACTTC
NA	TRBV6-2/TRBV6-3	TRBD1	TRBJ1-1	CASSLKQPTGEAFF	TGTGCTAGCAGCCTAAAGCAACCGACAGGGGAAGCTTTCTTT
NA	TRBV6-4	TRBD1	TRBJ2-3	CASSDPNPRTGAAHTQYF	TGTGCCAGCAGTGACCCCAACCCCCGGACAGGGGCTGCACATACGCAGTATTTT
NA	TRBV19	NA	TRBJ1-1	CASSIVGSTEAFF	TGTGCCAGTAGTATAGTGGGGAGCACTGAAGCTTTCTTT
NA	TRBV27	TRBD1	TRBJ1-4	CASRTGGRDNEKLFF	TGTGCCAGCAGGACAGGGGGCCGAGATAATGAAAAACTGTTTTTT
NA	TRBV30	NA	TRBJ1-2	CAWSETGSSVYTF	TGTGCCTGGAGTGAAACAGGGTCCTCGGTCTACACCTTC